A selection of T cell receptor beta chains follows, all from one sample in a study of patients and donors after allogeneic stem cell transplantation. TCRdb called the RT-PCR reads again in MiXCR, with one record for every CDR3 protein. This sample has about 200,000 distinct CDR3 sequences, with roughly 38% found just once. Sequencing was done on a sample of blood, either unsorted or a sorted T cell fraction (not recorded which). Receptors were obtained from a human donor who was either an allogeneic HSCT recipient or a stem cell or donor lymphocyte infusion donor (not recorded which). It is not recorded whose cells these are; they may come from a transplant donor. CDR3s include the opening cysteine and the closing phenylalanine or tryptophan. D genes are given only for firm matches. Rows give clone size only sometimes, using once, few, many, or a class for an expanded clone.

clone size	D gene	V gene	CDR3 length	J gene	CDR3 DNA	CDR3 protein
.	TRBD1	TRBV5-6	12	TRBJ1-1	TGTGCCAGCAGGGGGACAGGCACTGAAGCTTTCTTT	CASRGTGTEAFF
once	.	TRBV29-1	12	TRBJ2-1	TGCAGCGTTCAATTGGGTGGAAATGAGCAGTTCTTC	CSVQLGGNEQFF
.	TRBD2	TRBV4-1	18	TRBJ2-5	TGCGCCAGCAGCCAAGGGGAAGGGACTAGGTTCGCAAAAGAGACCCAGTACTTC	CASSQGEGTRFAKETQYF
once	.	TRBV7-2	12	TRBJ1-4	TGTGCCAGCAGCCCAGGACCTGAAAAACTGTTTTTT	CASSPGPEKLFF
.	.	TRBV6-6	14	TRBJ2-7	TGTGCCAGCAGTCCCCCAGGGACGGCCTACGAGCAGTACTTC	CASSPPGTAYEQYF
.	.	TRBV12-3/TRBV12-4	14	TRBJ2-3	TGTGCCAGCAGTTTTGGCCAGGGACAAGATACGCAGTATTTT	CASSFGQGQDTQYF
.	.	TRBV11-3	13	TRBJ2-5	TGTGCCAGCAGCTTAGATTCTAAAGAGACCCAGTACTTC	CASSLDSKETQYF
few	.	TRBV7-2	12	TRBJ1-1	TGTGCCAGCAGTATTGGACGGCTTGAAGCTTTCTTT	CASSIGRLEAFF
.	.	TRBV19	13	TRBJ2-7	TGTGCCAGTAGTCCAGCCAGAGCATACGAGCAGTACTTC	CASSPARAYEQYF
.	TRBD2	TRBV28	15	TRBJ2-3	TGTGCCAGCAGCTCTCGGGGGGGCCGCACAGATACGCAGTATTTT	CASSSRGGRTDTQYF
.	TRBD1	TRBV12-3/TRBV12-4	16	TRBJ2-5	TGTGCCAGCAGTTTGGCCCAGGACAGGTTCCAAGAGACCCAGTACTTC	CASSLAQDRFQETQYF
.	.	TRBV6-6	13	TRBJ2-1	TGTGCCGTAGCTCCGGGGGTTTCCCATGAGCAGTTCTTC	CAVAPGVSHEQFF
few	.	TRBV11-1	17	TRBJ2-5	TGTGCCAGCAGCTTATTTGGAACAGGGACTTCCCAAGAGACCCAGTACTTC	CASSLFGTGTSQETQYF
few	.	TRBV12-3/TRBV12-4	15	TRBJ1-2	TGTGCCAGCAGTCCACAAAGGATCACCTACTATGGCTACACCTTC	CASSPQRITYYGYTF
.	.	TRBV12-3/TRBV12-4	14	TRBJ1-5	TGTGCCAGCAGTCGGGATCTTCATTATCAGCCCCAGCATTTT	CASSRDLHYQPQHF
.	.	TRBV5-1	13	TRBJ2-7	TGCGTCAGCAGCTTGGGGCCTTCGGGGGAGCAGTACTTC	CVSSLGPSGEQYF